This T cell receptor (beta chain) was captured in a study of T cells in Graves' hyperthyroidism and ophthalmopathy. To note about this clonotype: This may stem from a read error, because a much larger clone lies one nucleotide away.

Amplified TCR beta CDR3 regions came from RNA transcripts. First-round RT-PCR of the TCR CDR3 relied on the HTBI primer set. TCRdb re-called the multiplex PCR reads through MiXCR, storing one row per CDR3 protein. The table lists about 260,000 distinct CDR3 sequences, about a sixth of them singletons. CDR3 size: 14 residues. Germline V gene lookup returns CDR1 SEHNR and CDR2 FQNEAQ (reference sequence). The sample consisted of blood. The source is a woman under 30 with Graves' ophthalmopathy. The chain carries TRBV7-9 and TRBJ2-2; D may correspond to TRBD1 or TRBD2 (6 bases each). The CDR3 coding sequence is TGTGCCAGCAGCTTAGGGGGGGCCGCCGGGGGGCTGTTTTTT. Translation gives CASSLGGAAGGLFF.